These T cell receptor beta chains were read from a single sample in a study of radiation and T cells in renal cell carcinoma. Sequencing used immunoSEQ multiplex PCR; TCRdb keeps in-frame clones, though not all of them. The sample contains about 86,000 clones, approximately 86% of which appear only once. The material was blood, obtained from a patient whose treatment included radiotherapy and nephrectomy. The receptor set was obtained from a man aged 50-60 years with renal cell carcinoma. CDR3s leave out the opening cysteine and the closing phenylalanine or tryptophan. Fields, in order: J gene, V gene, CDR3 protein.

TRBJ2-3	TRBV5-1	ASSPTGGDTQY
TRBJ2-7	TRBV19	ASSIGTGPYEQY
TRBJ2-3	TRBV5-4	ASSPTSSGGLGTDTQY
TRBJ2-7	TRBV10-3	AIIDQGHSYEQY
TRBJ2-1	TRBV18	ASSPPEDDEQF
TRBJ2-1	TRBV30	AWMSGPPPQF
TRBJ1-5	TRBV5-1	ASSLWTGSNQPQH
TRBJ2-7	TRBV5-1	ASSPLAGDSYEQY
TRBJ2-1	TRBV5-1	ASSLDRTGQAARTAYNEQF
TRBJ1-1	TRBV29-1	SVLWAGTLDTEAF
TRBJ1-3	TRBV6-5	ASSYSPSGNTIY
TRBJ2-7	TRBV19	ASSMSQAYEQY
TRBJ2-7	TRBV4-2	ASSQDSGLAASYEQY
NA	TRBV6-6	ASRGEGTSNEQY
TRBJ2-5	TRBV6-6	ASSKPRDRGLKTQY
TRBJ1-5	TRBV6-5	ASSPREAHQPQH
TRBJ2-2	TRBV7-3	ASSPSSAGELF
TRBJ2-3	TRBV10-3	AISGAGATFRSTDTQY
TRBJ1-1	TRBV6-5	ASGRGLDTEAF
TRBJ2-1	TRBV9	ASRPGSANNEQF
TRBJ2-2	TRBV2	ASGGSGGSNTGELF
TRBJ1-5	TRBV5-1	ASSWGTGDQPQH
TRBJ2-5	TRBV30	AWSAWTGTEETQY
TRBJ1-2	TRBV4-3	ASSQDLAATYYGYT
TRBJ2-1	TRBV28	ASTYLGGNEQF
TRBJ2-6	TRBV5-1	ASSLAGSGANVLT
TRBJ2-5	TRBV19	ASSIDRTQY
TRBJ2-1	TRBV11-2	ASSRGTGEQF
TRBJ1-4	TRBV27	ASSLFWTARDEKLF
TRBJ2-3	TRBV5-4	ASSVGLAGGDTQY
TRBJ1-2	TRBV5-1	ASSPDSSYGYT
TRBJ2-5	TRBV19	ASRTVGEETQY
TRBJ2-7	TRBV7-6	ASSSQTGAHNEQY
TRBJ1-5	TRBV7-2	ASSPGQGRQPQH
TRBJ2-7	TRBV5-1	ASSPTPAGEQY
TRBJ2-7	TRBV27	ASSLWSPAEQY
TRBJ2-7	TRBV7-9	AGGSGRTYEQY
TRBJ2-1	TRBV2	ASRAVVSYNEQF
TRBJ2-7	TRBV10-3	AISEGDRVYEQY
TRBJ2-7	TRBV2	ASSLTGFYEQY
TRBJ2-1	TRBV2	ASSDLRLAGYNEQF
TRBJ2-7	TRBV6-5	ASSYKGFGTYEQY
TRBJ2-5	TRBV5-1	ASSASGTGEETQY
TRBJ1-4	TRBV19	ASSIADIGKLF
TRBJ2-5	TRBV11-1	ASSVGAGQPYQETQY
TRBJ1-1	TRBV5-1	ASSLTVPNTEAF
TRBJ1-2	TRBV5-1	ASSFAGDYGYT
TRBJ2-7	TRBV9	ASSVDPSSGYEQY
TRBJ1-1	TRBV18	ASSPLTGTGANTEAF
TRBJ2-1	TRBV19	ASSYGGRYNEQF
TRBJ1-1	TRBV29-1	SVEAGGTEAF
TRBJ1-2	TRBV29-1	SVVHSDMNGYT
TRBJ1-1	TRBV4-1	ASSQSWGEAF
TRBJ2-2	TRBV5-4	ASSFTGGATGELF
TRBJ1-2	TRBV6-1	ASSQMNYGYT
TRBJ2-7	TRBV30	AWTRDNYEQY
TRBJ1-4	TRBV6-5	ATRTGKLANEKLF
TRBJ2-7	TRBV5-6	ASSTGPYEQY
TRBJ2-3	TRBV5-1	ASSLFGREDTQY
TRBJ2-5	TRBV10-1	ASSNRGQETQY